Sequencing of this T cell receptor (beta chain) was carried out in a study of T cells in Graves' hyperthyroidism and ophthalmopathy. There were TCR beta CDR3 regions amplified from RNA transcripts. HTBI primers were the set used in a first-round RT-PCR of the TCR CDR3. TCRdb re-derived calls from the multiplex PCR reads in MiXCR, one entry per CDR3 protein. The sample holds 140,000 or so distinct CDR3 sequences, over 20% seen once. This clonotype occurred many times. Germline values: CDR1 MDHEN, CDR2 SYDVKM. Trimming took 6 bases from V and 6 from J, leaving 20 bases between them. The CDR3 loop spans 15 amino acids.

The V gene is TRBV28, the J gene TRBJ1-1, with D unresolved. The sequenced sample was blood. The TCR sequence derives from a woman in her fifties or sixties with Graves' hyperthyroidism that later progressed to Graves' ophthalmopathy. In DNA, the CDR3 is TGTGCCAGCAGGACGCTGGGCGCGCTTGCGTCTGAAGCTTTCTTT. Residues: CASRTLGALASEAFF.